These 9 T cell receptor beta chains were all obtained from the same sample, sequenced in a study of T cells after yellow fever vaccination. TCRdb reprocessed the 5' RACE reads via MiXCR and lists one record per CDR3 protein. The sample consists of roughly 170,000 distinct CDR3 sequences, roughly 8.8% of them appearing once. The sample here was CD8+ T cells sorted from PBMCs, taken 45 days after the yellow fever booster vaccination. These receptors originate from a young man who received the YFV17D yellow fever vaccine.

The sample holds many counts of this clonotype. The chain employs TRBV5-1 and TRBJ2-3, with unresolved D. The CDR3 spans 15 residues. Trimming stripped 3 bases from V and 2 bases from J, with 13 bases between. Looked up from germline, CDR1 is SGHRS and CDR2 is YFSETQ. CDR3 DNA sequence: TGCGCCAGCAGCTCGACCGACATGAACACAGATACGCAGTATTTT. It translates to CASSSTDMNTDTQYF.

This clonotype came up once. V gene TRBV4-1 combines with J gene TRBJ2-5, with 9 bases matching TRBD1. Per germline, CDR1 MGHRA and CDR2 YSYEKL. The CDR3 contains 15 residues. The V and J ends lost 3 bases and 5 bases, in that order; junction bases with no gene match: 7. This CDR3 reads CASSQGDREVETQYF. The CDR3 nucleotides read TGCGCCAGCAGCCAGGGGGACAGGGAGGTGGAGACCCAGTACTTC.

The rearrangement links TRBV4-3 to TRBJ1-2; a weak D match, TRBD1 (6 bases). Germline-derived CDR1 and CDR2 are LGHNA and YSLEER. The V and J ends lost 0 bases and 4 bases respectively, with 21 bases between them. The CDR3 totals 18 residues. CDR3 region: CASSQEWGAHALIYGYTF. CDR3 bases: TGCGCCAGCAGCCAAGAATGGGGGGCTCACGCTTTAATCTATGGCTACACCTTC.

This clonotype was found a few times. The V and J genes are TRBV12-3 or TRBV12-4 and TRBJ2-2; TRBD2 matches at 8 bases. The CDR3 has 16 residues. Unmatched junction bases numbered 11, after V lost 5 bases and J lost 6 bases. CDR3 loop: CASSGTGTSNAGELFF. In nucleotides, the CDR3 is TGTGCCAGCAGTGGGACCGGGACTAGTAACGCCGGGGAGCTGTTTTTT.

This clonotype was found many times. J is TRBJ2-6 and V is TRBV7-6; a possible D gene is TRBD1 (6 bases). The V end was cut by 5 bases, the J end by 1 base, with 15 bases between. Per germline, CDR1 SGHVS and CDR2 FNYEAQ. The CDR3 runs to 17 residues. For the CDR3, the DNA is TGTGCCAGCAGCCCCTTCCAGGGGATATCTGGGGCCAACGTCCTGACTTTC. It translates to CASSPFQGISGANVLTF. Together with reference TRBV7-6 and TRBJ2-6, the CDR3 gives the full variable domain: GAGVSQSPRYKVTKRGQDVALRCDPISGHVSLYWYRQALGQGPEFLTYFNYEAQQDKSGLPNDRFSAERPEGSISTLTIQRTEQRDSAMYRCASSPFQGISGANVLTFGAGSRLTVL.

J is TRBJ1-1 and V is TRBV29-1; D is unclear. There are 12 residues in the CDR3. The germline V gene encodes CDR1 SQVTM and CDR2 ANQGSEA. Trimming left V 4 bases short and J 2 bases short, with 8 bases between. Written as DNA, the CDR3 is TGCAGCGTTGTTCAGGTTAACACTGAAGCTTTCTTT. It yields the protein CSVVQVNTEAFF.

This clonotype was counted at least ten times. The chain is built from TRBV7-2 and TRBJ1-5; possible D gene TRBD1, 5 bases. Germline V gene sequence: CDR1 SGHTA, CDR2 FQGNSA. The V end was cut by 2 bases, the J end by 4 bases, with 12 bases between. This CDR3 is built from 15 residues. DNA for the CDR3: TGTGCCAGCAGCTTAACGTGGGGGGGAAATCAGCCCCAGCATTTT. Its protein is CASSLTWGGNQPQHF. The whole variable domain, filled in from reference TRBV7-2 and TRBJ1-5, reads GAGVSQSPSNKVTEKGKDVELRCDPISGHTALYWYRQSLGQGLEFLIYFQGNSAPDKSGLPSDRFSAERTGGSVSTLTIQRTQQEDSAVYLCASSLTWGGNQPQHFGDGTRLSIL.

The V call is TRBV7-6, the J call TRBJ2-2; D is uncertain. The CDR3 contains 16 residues. V was trimmed by 4 bases and J by 0 bases, leaving 12 bases between them. The V gene's germline CDR1 is SGHVS and CDR2 FNYEAQ. The chain's CDR3 is CASSSEIRSNTGELFF. The CDR3 DNA reads TGTGCCAGCAGCTCCGAAATCAGGTCGAACACCGGGGAGCTGTTTTTT.

The chain has TRBV27 and TRBJ2-3, with a tentative D call TRBD1 (6 bases). The CDR3 is 14 amino acids. Germline loops: CDR1 MNHEY, CDR2 SMNVEV (reference sequence). Trimming stripped 6 bases from V and 2 bases from J, with 12 bases between. The CDR3 spells CASSLQGTTDTQYF. The CDR3 bases are TGTGCCAGCAGCCTACAGGGTACCACAGATACGCAGTATTTT.